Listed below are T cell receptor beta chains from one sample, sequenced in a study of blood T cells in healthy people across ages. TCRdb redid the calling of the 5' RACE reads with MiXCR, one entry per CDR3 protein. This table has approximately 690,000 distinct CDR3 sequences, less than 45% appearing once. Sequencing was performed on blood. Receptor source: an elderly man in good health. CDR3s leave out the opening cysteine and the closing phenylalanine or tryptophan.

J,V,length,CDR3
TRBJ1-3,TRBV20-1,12,SARGQGHGNTIY
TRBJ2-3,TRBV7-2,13,ASSASGSSADTQY
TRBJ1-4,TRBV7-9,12,ASSLGTADEKLF
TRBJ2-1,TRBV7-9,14,ASRISLGPAQQEQF
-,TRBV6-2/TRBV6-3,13,ASSSTGIGADEQY
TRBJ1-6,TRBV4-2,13,ASSQRTANNSPLH
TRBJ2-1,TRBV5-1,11,ASSAERNNEQF
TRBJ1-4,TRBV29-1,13,SVEEGRLYGEKLF
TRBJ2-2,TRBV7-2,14,ASLPRGFRNTGELF
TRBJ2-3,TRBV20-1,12,SATTSGRTDTPY
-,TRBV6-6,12,ASGLQEGQNEQY
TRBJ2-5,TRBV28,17,ASSHGTSGRALGRETQY
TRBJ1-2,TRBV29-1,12,SVEVLDRGYGYT
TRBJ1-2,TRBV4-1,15,ASSHTRDTIRNYGYT
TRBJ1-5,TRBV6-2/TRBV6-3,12,ASSTQGQAQPQH
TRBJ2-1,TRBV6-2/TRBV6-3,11,ASSYLEGNEQF
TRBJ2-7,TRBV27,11,ASSANREDEQY
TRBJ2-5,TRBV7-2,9,ASTQQETQY
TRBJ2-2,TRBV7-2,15,ASSLDRARGNTGELF
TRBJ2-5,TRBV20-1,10,SASEGRETQY
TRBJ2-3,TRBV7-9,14,ASSPRIRGGRDTQY
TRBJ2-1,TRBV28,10,ASSLLSNEQF
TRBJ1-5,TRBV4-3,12,ASSQDGVGQPQH
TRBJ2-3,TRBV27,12,ASSKSGSTDTQY
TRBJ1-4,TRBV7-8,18,ASSPAVVGGVNAGGEKLF
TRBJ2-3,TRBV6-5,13,ASSYRQGDTDTQY
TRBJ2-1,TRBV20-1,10,SASLTSNEQF
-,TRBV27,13,ASSQSRTVQETQF
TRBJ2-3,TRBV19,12,ASSNLGSTDTQY
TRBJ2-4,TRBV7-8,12,ASSLRQWGNIQY
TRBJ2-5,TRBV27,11,ASRASLGETQY
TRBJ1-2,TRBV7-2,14,ASSSQGAPRAYGYT
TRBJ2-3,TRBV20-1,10,SARTLKDTQY
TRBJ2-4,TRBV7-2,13,ASSPRTGSANIQY
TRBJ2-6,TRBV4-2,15,ASSQRDSFSGANVLT
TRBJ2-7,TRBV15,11,ATRGGTGYEQY
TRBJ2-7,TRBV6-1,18,AAQRGVGGRTSGPSYEQY
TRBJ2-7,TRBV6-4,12,ASSGSSGSYEQY
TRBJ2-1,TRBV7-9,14,ASSSPGLRVTNEQF
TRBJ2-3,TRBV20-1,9,SPDLPDTQY
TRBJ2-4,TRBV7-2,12,ASSPNRGVNIQY
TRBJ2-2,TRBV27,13,ASSLSPFTLGELF
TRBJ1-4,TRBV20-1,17,SAREGRSRTGGSWEKLF
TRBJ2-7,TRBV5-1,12,ASSTKQGPEAQY
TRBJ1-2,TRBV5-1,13,ASSLGDSTLDGYT
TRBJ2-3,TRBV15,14,ATSRASGSETDTQY
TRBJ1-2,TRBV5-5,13,ASSAGLQGVYGYT
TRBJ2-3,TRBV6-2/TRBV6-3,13,ASRAGGEGTDTQY
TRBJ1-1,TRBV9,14,ASSAAIGTGNTEAF
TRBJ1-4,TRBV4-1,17,ASSQERRGHPQGNEKLF
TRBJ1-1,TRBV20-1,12,SASNSQPNTEAF
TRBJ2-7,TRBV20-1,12,SARDVDTNNEQY
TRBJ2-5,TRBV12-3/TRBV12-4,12,ASSLSGTPETQY